This passage covers 8 T cell receptor beta chains from one sample sequenced in a study of cytomegalovirus exposure and HLA in healthy donors. In the PCR, 60 Vbeta and 13 Jbeta primers were used. Libraries were prepared by immunoSEQ multiplex PCR; TCRdb keeps only in-frame clonotypes and omits some of them. Here the sample spans 65,000 to 100,000 clones, about three quarters being singletons. The specimen was PBMCs. These receptors all come from a female donor in good health and CMV-seronegative.

The CDR3 DNA reads TGTGCCAGCCGTTTGGGGGGAATGAACACTGAAGCTTTCTTT. This gives the protein CASRLGGMNTEAFF. This rearrangement joins TRBV19 to TRBJ1-1, with D possibly being TRBD1 (5 bases). Germline assignment: CDR1 LNHDA and CDR2 SQIVND (reference sequence). V lost 9 bases and J lost 0, with 14 bases in between. CDR3 length: 14 amino acids.

This sequence joins TRBV30 and TRBJ1-6; possibly TRBD1 for D (5 bases). V lost 2 bases to trimming and J lost 5 bases, with 7 bases between them. Germline V gene sequence: CDR1 GTSNPN, CDR2 SVGIG (reference sequence). The CDR3 has 13 amino acids. CDR3 in DNA: TGTGCCTGGAGTACAGGAGATAATTCACCCCTCCACTTT. Its translation is CAWSTGDNSPLHF.

This chain connects TRBV7-9 to TRBJ1-5; D might be TRBD1 (6 bases). V was trimmed by 5 bases and J by 3 bases, leaving 8 bases between them. In germline, CDR1 is SEHNR, CDR2 FQNEAQ (reference sequence). The length of the CDR3 is 13 residues. The CDR3 protein is CASSRTANQPQHF. CDR3 in DNA: TGTGCCAGCAGCAGGACAGCCAATCAGCCCCAGCATTTT.

The rearrangement joins TRBV5-1 to TRBJ1-4; 7 positions agree with TRBD1. The CDR3 contains 14 residues. V lost 4 bases, J lost 3 bases, and 3 bases stayed unmatched. The germline gives CDR1 SGHRS, CDR2 YFSETQ. This CDR3 is CASSQTGSNEKLFF. The CDR3 DNA reads TGCGCCAGCAGCCAGACAGGGTCTAATGAAAAACTGTTTTTT.

The chain links TRBV7-9 to TRBJ2-3; 9 bases map to TRBD1. Germline CDR1 is SEHNR and CDR2 is FQNEAQ (reference sequence). The CDR3 length is 15 residues. J lost 2 bases, V lost 2 bases, and 2 bases had no gene match. CDR3 region: CASSLRDRDTDTQYF. The CDR3 nucleotides read TGTGCCAGCAGCTTACGGGACAGGGACACAGATACGCAGTATTTT.

The chain uses TRBV30 and TRBJ2-3, with 7 bases fitting TRBD1. This CDR3 is 14 amino acids long. Trimming took 4 bases from V and 0 from J; bases not matched to a gene: 4. Germline V gene data show CDR1 as GTSNPN and CDR2 as SVGIG (reference sequence). The CDR3 sequence is CAWIRTGSTDTQYF. CDR3 in DNA: TGTGCCTGGATTAGGACAGGAAGCACAGATACGCAGTATTTT.

This clone was picked up a small number of times. The chain carries TRBV6-4 and TRBJ1-2; TRBD1 aligns across 8 bases. Germline trimming cut 6 bases from V and 4 bases from J; bases unmatched to any gene: 4. Germline lookup yields CDR1 MRHNA and CDR2 SNTAGT. This CDR3 has 13 residues. The CDR3 reads CASSATGGYGYTF. The DNA for the CDR3 is TGTGCCAGCAGCGCTACAGGGGGCTATGGCTACACCTTC.

This chain links TRBV5-4 with TRBJ2-2; 8 bases are shared with TRBD2. Germline assignment: CDR1 SGHNT and CDR2 YYREEE (reference sequence). CDR3 length equals 15 residues. V lost 0 bases and J lost 5; bases outside the gene matches: 3. The DNA for the CDR3 is TGTGCCAGCAGCTTGGCAACTAGCGGAACCGGGGAGCTGTTTTTT. Protein sequence: CASSLATSGTGELFF.